These 7 T cell receptor beta chains came from one sample sequenced in a study of cytomegalovirus exposure and HLA in healthy donors. Use of 60 Vbeta and 13 Jbeta primers characterized the PCR. This table comes from immunoSEQ multiplex PCR, and its TCRdb copy is limited to in-frame clones, with some not included. The profile shows approximately 210,000 clones, about 80% of them singletons. The sequenced sample consisted of PBMCs. These receptors all come from a man aged 35 to 55 in good health and CMV-seropositive.

The chain links TRBV11-2 to TRBJ2-7, with D unresolved. CDR3 length: 12 amino acids. V lost 5 bases, J lost 3 bases, and 8 bases lay in between. Germline V gene sequence: CDR1 SGHAT, CDR2 FQNNGV. The chain's CDR3 is CASSLVLYEQYF. Written as DNA, the CDR3 is TGTGCCAGCAGCCTCGTTCTCTACGAGCAGTACTTC. The variable domain in full, with the rest retrieved from reference TRBV11-2 and TRBJ2-7, is EAGVAQSPRYKIIEKRQSVAFWCNPISGHATLYWYQQILGQGPKLLIQFQNNGVVDDSQLPKDRFSAERLKGVDSTLKIQPAKLEDSAVYLCASSLVLYEQYFGPGTRLTVT.

The chain has TRBV7-2 and TRBJ2-7; D remains ambiguous. The CDR3 is 14 amino acids. V shed 3 bases and J shed 3 bases, with 12 bases lying between them. The germline CDR1 and CDR2 sequences are SGHTA and FQGNSA. DNA of the CDR3: TGTGCCAGCAGCTTCTCATCCACTTACTACGAGCAGTACTTC. Amino acids: CASSFSSTYYEQYF. The variable domain in full, completed from reference TRBV7-2 and TRBJ2-7, reads GAGVSQSPSNKVTEKGKDVELRCDPISGHTALYWYRQSLGQGLEFLIYFQGNSAPDKSGLPSDRFSAERTGGSVSTLTIQRTQQEDSAVYLCASSFSSTYYEQYFGPGTRLTVT.

V usage is TRBV5-1 and J usage is TRBJ2-1; unclear D gene. V was cut by 5 bases and J by 5 bases, with 14 bases left in between. Germline assignment: CDR1 SGHRS and CDR2 YFSETQ. This CDR3 contains 14 residues. The CDR3 DNA reads as TGCGCCAGCAGACGTACAGAACAGAACAATGAGCAGTTCTTC. Residues: CASRRTEQNNEQFF.

The rearrangement uses TRBV18 and TRBJ2-2, with D possibly matching TRBD2 (6 bases). The CDR3 is 14 residues long. CDR1 is KGHSH and CDR2 is LQKENI in the germline V gene. Trimming stripped 6 bases from V and 7 bases from J, with 15 bases between. The CDR3 DNA reads TGTGCCAGCTCTCAGCAGGGAGGCGGCGGGGAGCTGTTTTTT. Residues: CASSQQGGGGELFF.

The rearrangement links TRBV12-5 to TRBJ2-7; 11 bases are a match to TRBD1. This CDR3 comprises 15 residues. The J segment lost 7 bases and the V segment lost 1 base, leaving 6 bases of the junction unmatched. Germline V gene sequence: CDR1 LGHNT, CDR2 FRNRAP. As DNA, the CDR3 is TGTGCTAGTGGTTTGGGGAAGGGACAGGGGGGTGAGCAGTACTTC. Its translation is CASGLGKGQGGEQYF. The entire variable domain, with the rest obtained from reference TRBV12-5 and TRBJ2-7, is as follows: DARVTQTPRHKVTEMGQEVTMRCQPILGHNTVFWYRQTMMQGLELLAYFRNRAPLDDSGMPKDRFSAEMPDATLATLKIQPSEPRDSAVYFCASGLGKGQGGEQYFGPGTRLTVT.

This clone was found once. The J gene is TRBJ1-2, the V gene TRBV19; 8 positions agree with TRBD1. Trimming took 7 bases from V and 6 from J; bases not matched to a gene: 7. In germline, CDR1 is LNHDA, CDR2 SQIVND (reference sequence). This CDR3 contains 13 residues. The CDR3 DNA reads TGTGCCAGTATCCAGGACAGGGTCAATGGCTACACCTTC. This encodes CASIQDRVNGYTF.

CDR3 amino acids: CRVSGRNTQYF. For the CDR3, the DNA is TGCAGGGTTAGCGGGAGGAATACGCAGTATTTT. The V and J genes are TRBV20-1 and TRBJ2-3; 10 bases agree with TRBD2. Germline V gene sequence: CDR1 DFQATT, CDR2 SNEGSKA (reference sequence). The CDR3 is made up of 11 amino acids.